Included here is one TCR beta chain sequence, with context. Its antigen is not identified. The data stem from a study of T cell responses to AZD1222 COVID-19 vaccine. Study results and limitations: Baseline antibody screening turned up just 6 or 7 seropositive AZD1222 recipients. Mostly white British, mostly female donors; authors suggested clonal diversity may be underestimated.

The CDR3 is 13 residues long. Trimming took off 0 bases at V and 6 bases at J, with 5 bases between the two ends. Per germline, CDR1 MNHEY and CDR2 SVGAGI. Generated by immunoSEQ multiplex PCR, the TCRdb table keeps only in-frame clones and is missing some. The table has around 100,000 clones, roughly 85% seen once. Pooling covered second doses at about 4 or about 12 weeks. The clonotype comes from an adult who received the AZD1222 COVID-19 vaccine. The input for sequencing was peripheral blood, taken 28 days after the second AZD1222 dose. This rearrangement joins TRBV6-5 to TRBJ2-2; no clear D gene. This chain's CDR3 is CASSYSNSGELFF. As DNA, the CDR3 is TGTGCCAGCAGTTACTCTAATTCCGGGGAGCTGTTTTTT.